Each of the 18 T cell receptor beta chains below was sequenced from the same sample in a study of blood T cell repertoires in COVID-19. The assay was immunoSEQ multiplex PCR, and TCRdb's table has in-frame clones only and misses some. The sample lists under 200,000 clones, just over 85% seen once, with approximately 7% in the top ten. The material sequenced was peripheral blood. The receptors stem from a man aged 45-65 years with active or convalescent COVID-19.

The rearrangement uses TRBV7-3 and TRBJ2-1; TRBD1 matches at 7 bases. Germline V gene lookup returns CDR1 SGHTA and CDR2 FQGTGA. This CDR3 is 13 amino acids long. Unmatched junction bases numbered 4, after V lost 4 bases and J lost 7 bases. For the CDR3, the DNA is TGTGCCAGCAGCTCAAACAGGGGAAATGAGCAGTTCTTC. It yields the protein CASSSNRGNEQFF.

V and J are TRBV5-1 and TRBJ2-1; TRBD2 is a possible D gene (5 bases). This CDR3 comprises 14 residues. Germline-derived CDR1 and CDR2 are SGHRS and YFSETQ. Between the trimmed V and J ends, which lost 0 bases and 4 bases, there was a span of 8 bases. CDR3 loop: CASSLDRGYNEQFF. The CDR3 DNA is TGCGCCAGCAGCTTGGATCGGGGATACAATGAGCAGTTCTTC.

The chain carries TRBV20-1 and TRBJ2-5; 10 bases line up with TRBD2. CDR1 is DFQATT and CDR2 is SNEGSKA in the germline V gene (reference sequence). The length of the CDR3 is 15 residues. V lost 3 bases and J lost 0; bases outside the gene matches: 4. CDR3 amino acids: CSASWGLAYQETQYF. The CDR3 bases are TGCAGTGCTAGTTGGGGACTAGCGTACCAAGAGACCCAGTACTTC.

V usage is TRBV24-1 and J usage is TRBJ2-3; D is possibly TRBD2 (6 bases). The germline V gene has CDR1 KGHDR and CDR2 SFDVKD. The V gene lost 6 bases and the J gene lost 6 bases, with 18 bases spanning the gap. This CDR3 contains 15 residues. As DNA, the CDR3 is TGTGCCACCAGTAGTCGGACTACCAGAACGGATACGCAGTATTTT. Protein product: CATSSRTTRTDTQYF.

V and J are TRBV25-1 and TRBJ1-1; TRBD1 matches at 7 bases. The ends lost 8 bases at V and 5 bases at J; junction bases unmatched: 20. This CDR3 region has 17 residues. Germline V gene data show CDR1 as MGHDK and CDR2 as SYGVNS. The CDR3 here is CASFEQGTSVGWTEAFF. The CDR3 DNA is TGTGCCAGCTTTGAACAGGGGACCTCAGTGGGGTGGACTGAAGCTTTCTTT. Full variable domain (outside the CDR3, taken from reference TRBV25-1 and TRBJ1-1): EADIYQTPRYLVIGTGKKITLECSQTMGHDKMYWYQQDPGMELHLIHYSYGVNSTEKGDLSSESTVSRIRTEHFPLTLESARPSHTSQYLCASFEQGTSVGWTEAFFGQGTRLTVV.

This chain's CDR3 is CASRETVINTGTGSTEAFF. The CDR3 coding sequence is TGTGCCAGCAGGGAGACGGTCATCAATACCGGGACAGGGAGTACTGAAGCTTTCTTT. The chain recombines TRBV27 with TRBJ1-1; TRBD1 matches at 9 bases. Germline values: CDR1 MNHEY, CDR2 SMNVEV (reference sequence). V was clipped by 6 bases and J by 5 bases; unmatched bases: 22. The CDR3 covers 19 residues.

The J gene is TRBJ1-5, the V gene TRBV19, with 8 bases that match TRBD1. V lost 3 bases, J lost 3 bases, and 10 bases stayed unmatched. The CDR3 length is 17 residues. In germline, CDR1 is LNHDA, CDR2 SQIVND (reference sequence). The CDR3 spells CASSMPPGQAFNQPQHF. CDR3 nucleotides: TGTGCCAGTAGTATGCCCCCGGGACAGGCCTTCAATCAGCCCCAGCATTTT.

This clone was found once. CDR3 in DNA: TGTGCCAGCAGCCCCTCCGGGCAGGGAGGCTATAATTCACCCCTCCACTTT. This translates into CASSPSGQGGYNSPLHF. The chain carries TRBV28 and TRBJ1-6; TRBD1 is a possible D gene (5 bases). The germline V gene has CDR1 MDHEN and CDR2 SYDVKM. This CDR3 region has 17 residues. Trimming removed 6 bases from V and 3 bases from J, with 18 bases in between. Based on the CDR3 plus reference TRBV28 and TRBJ1-6, the full variable domain is DVKVTQSSRYLVKRTGEKVFLECVQDMDHENMFWYRQDPGLGLRLIYFSYDVKMKEKGDIPEGYSVSREKKERFSLILESASTNQTSMYLCASSPSGQGGYNSPLHFGNGTRLTVT.

V is TRBV2 and J is TRBJ1-6; 7 bases match TRBD1. Germline values: CDR1 SNHLY, CDR2 FYNNEI. The CDR3 covers 15 residues. Losses at the gene ends were 5 bases for V and 5 bases for J; bases not matched to a gene: 6. CDR3 nucleotides: TGTGCCAGCAGTCCGAGTACAGGGGATAATTCACCCCTCCACTTT. It specifies CASSPSTGDNSPLHF.

This rearrangement joins TRBV6-2 or TRBV6-3 to TRBJ1-1, with 7 positions matching TRBD1. Germline assignment: CDR1 MNHEY and CDR2 SVGEGT. CDR3 length: 15 residues. The junction had 6 bases not matched to a gene; V was cut back by 5 bases and J by 0 bases. CDR3 DNA: TGTGCCAGCAGTAGGACAGGAAACATGAACACTGAAGCTTTCTTT. It encodes CASSRTGNMNTEAFF.

This clone was detected only a few times. The chain uses TRBV19 and TRBJ1-6, with D unresolved. Germline V gene data show CDR1 as LNHDA and CDR2 as SQIVND (reference sequence). CDR3 size: 16 residues. The ends were cut back, 10 bases at V and 3 bases at J, with 19 bases in the middle. The chain's CDR3 is CATTERKWVYNSPLHF. Here the CDR3 DNA reads TGTGCCACCACAGAGCGGAAGTGGGTCTATAATTCACCCCTCCACTTT.

The CDR3 nucleotides are TGTGCCAGCAGCCCTTCCGACAGTACCGGGGAGCTGTTTTTT. It encodes CASSPSDSTGELFF. The J gene is TRBJ2-2, the V gene TRBV7-8; D may be TRBD1 (5 bases). The length of the CDR3 is 14 residues. CDR1 and CDR2 from the germline V gene are SGHVS and FQNEAQ. V gave up 5 bases and J gave up 5 bases, with 12 bases separating them.

The chain carries TRBV3-1 (or the pseudogene TRBV3-2) and TRBJ2-3; 16 nucleotides line up with TRBD2. Per the germline V gene, CDR1 is LGHDT and CDR2 is YNNKEL (reference sequence). Trimming removed 4 bases from V and 1 base from J; junction bases left unmatched: 11. The CDR3 covers 20 residues. CDR3: CASSPRDRGTSGRGTDTQYF. The CDR3, as DNA: TGTGCCAGCAGCCCCCGGGACAGGGGGACTAGCGGGAGGGGCACAGATACGCAGTATTTT.

The CDR3 reads CASSRDRLAGRQETQYF. CDR3 sequence (DNA): TGTGCCAGCAGCCGCGATCGACTAGCGGGGCGGCAAGAGACCCAGTACTTC. V gene TRBV7-8 combines with J gene TRBJ2-5; 11 bases are shared with TRBD2. The CDR3 runs to 17 residues. The germline V gene has CDR1 SGHVS and CDR2 FQNEAQ. The ends lost 5 bases at V and 2 bases at J; junction bases unmatched: 10.

This chain uses TRBV19 with TRBJ2-7; 12 nucleotides line up with TRBD2. V trimming: 7 bases; J trimming: 0 bases; junction bases outside the gene matches: 4. This CDR3 spans 15 amino acids. The germline V gene has CDR1 LNHDA and CDR2 SQIVND (reference sequence). CDR3 protein: CASKASGRASYEQYF. The CDR3 nucleotides are TGTGCCAGTAAGGCTAGCGGGAGGGCCTCCTACGAGCAGTACTTC.

This chain links TRBV5-4 with TRBJ2-3; TRBD2 agrees at 13 bases. There are 18 residues in the CDR3. The V segment lost 3 bases and the J segment 1 base; nucleotides outside the gene matches: 8. The germline CDR1 and CDR2 sequences are SGHNT and YYREEE (reference sequence). CDR3 DNA: TGTGCCAGCAGCTATGGACTAGCGGGGGCCTCTCGCACAGATACGCAGTATTTT. Its translation: CASSYGLAGASRTDTQYF.

The rearrangement links TRBV5-1 to TRBJ1-2; D is possibly TRBD1 (6 bases). Between the trimmed V and J ends, which lost 4 bases and 4 bases, there was a span of 11 bases. Germline V CDR1 and CDR2: SGHRS, YFSETQ. The CDR3 consists of 13 residues. The CDR3 region has the DNA TGCGCCAGCAGCCCCGGACAGCCCTATGGCTACACCTTC. It is translated as CASSPGQPYGYTF. The full variable domain, rest sourced from reference TRBV5-1 and TRBJ1-2, is KAGVTQTPRYLIKTRGQQVTLSCSPISGHRSVSWYQQTPGQGLQFLFEYFSETQRNKGNFPGRFSGRQFSNSRSEMNVSTLELGDSALYLCASSPGQPYGYTFGSGTRLTVV.

The rearrangement links TRBV3-1 (or the pseudogene TRBV3-2) to TRBJ2-7; 9 bases line up with TRBD2. The V gene end was trimmed by 3 bases and the J gene end by 6 bases; junction bases not matched to a gene: 9. This CDR3 has 15 amino acids. Germline values: CDR1 LGHDT, CDR2 YNNKEL (reference sequence). The CDR3 protein is CASSQAGAGGGEQYF. The CDR3 DNA reads as TGTGCCAGCAGCCAGGCAGGAGCGGGAGGAGGCGAGCAGTACTTC.